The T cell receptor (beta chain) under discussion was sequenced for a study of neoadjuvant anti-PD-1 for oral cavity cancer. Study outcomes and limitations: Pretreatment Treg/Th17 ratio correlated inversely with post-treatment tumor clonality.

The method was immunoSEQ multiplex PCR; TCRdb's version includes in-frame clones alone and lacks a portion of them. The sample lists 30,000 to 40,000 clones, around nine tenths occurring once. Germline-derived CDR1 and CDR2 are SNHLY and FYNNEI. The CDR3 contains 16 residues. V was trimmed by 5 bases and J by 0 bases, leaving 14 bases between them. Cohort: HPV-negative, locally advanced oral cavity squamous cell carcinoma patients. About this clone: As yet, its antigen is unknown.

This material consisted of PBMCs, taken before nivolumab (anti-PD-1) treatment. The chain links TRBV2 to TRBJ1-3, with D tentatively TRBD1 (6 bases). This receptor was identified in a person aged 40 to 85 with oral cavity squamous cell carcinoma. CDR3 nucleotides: TGTGCCAGCAGTCCGACAGGAACATCCTCTGGAAACACCATATATTTT. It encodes CASSPTGTSSGNTIYF.